This is a list of T cell receptor beta chains from one sample in a study of blood T cell repertoires in COVID-19. TCRdb's table, derived via immunoSEQ multiplex PCR, lists solely in-frame clones and lacks some. This table has under 200,000 clones, around 81% appearing once. The sample comprised peripheral blood. The receptors shown here come from an elderly woman with COVID-19, enrolled during active disease. CDR3s include the opening cysteine and the closing phenylalanine or tryptophan. A D gene is named only where the DNA matches it firmly. For some rows the clone size is stated as once, few or many, or as a class when expanded; others skip it.

clone size	V gene	J gene	D gene	CDR3 protein	CDR3 DNA
NA	TRBV6-5	TRBJ2-3	TRBD2	CASSFRRLAGVDTQYF	TGTGCCAGCAGTTTTCGACGACTAGCGGGAGTGGATACGCAGTATTTT
few	TRBV6-5	TRBJ1-6	NA	CASSLAWGPLHF	TGTGCCAGCAGCCTTGCCTGGGGCCCCCTCCACTTT
NA	TRBV2	TRBJ1-1	TRBD1	CASSSDRVTFF	TGTGCCAGCAGTTCGGACAGGGTAACTTTCTTT
NA	TRBV7-8	TRBJ1-6	TRBD1	CASRHEQGRNSPLYF	TGTGCCAGCAGACACGAACAGGGGAGGAATTCACCCCTCTACTTT
NA	TRBV19	TRBJ1-3	NA	CATAETGGSLSGNTIYF	TGTGCCACCGCCGAGACGGGAGGTTCTCTCTCTGGAAACACCATATATTTT
NA	TRBV27	TRBJ1-1	NA	CASSPRKGRGVTEAFF	TGTGCCAGCAGCCCCCGAAAGGGGAGGGGAGTCACTGAAGCTTTCTTT
NA	TRBV9	TRBJ1-3	NA	CASSGGGISGNTIYF	TGTGCCAGCAGCGGAGGGGGAATCTCTGGAAACACCATATATTTT
few	TRBV2	TRBJ1-1	TRBD1	CASSVTGGGTEAFF	TGTGCCAGCAGTGTTACAGGGGGGGGGACTGAAGCTTTCTTT
NA	TRBV7-2	TRBJ1-2	NA	CASSSNSFYGYTF	TGTGCCAGCAGCTCCAACAGCTTCTATGGCTACACCTTC
NA	TRBV29-1	TRBJ2-5	TRBD2	CSVDAGGQETQYF	TGCAGCGTTGACGCGGGGGGACAAGAGACCCAGTACTTC
once	TRBV6-5	TRBJ2-5	TRBD2	CASSAGLARQETQYF	TGTGCCAGCAGCGCGGGACTAGCGCGCCAAGAGACCCAGTACTTC
NA	TRBV25-1	TRBJ1-3	NA	CASTVGANSGNTIYF	TGTGCCAGCACGGTAGGGGCAAACTCTGGAAACACCATATATTTT
NA	TRBV10-1	TRBJ1-6	TRBD1	CASSGQGGSPLHF	TGCGCCAGCTCTGGACAGGGAGGATCACCCCTCCACTTT
NA	TRBV27	TRBJ2-2	NA	CASSFFTVWRANTGELFF	TGTGCCAGCAGTTTTTTTACAGTCTGGCGGGCAAACACCGGGGAGCTGTTTTTT
NA	TRBV6-5	TRBJ1-2	NA	CASSSTGTGYTF	TGTGCCAGCAGTTCCACAGGGACCGGCTACACCTTC
NA	TRBV3-1/TRBV3-2	TRBJ1-5	NA	CASSLQPGEQPQHF	TGTGCCAGCAGCCTACAACCCGGGGAGCAGCCCCAGCATTTT
NA	TRBV5-1	TRBJ1-2	NA	CASSPVAAAVGGYTF	TGCGCCAGCAGCCCGGTGGCAGCGGCAGTAGGGGGCTACACCTTC
NA	TRBV7-7	TRBJ2-5	NA	CASSLATGSGETQYF	TGTGCTAGCAGCTTAGCTACGGGATCGGGAGAGACCCAGTACTTC
NA	TRBV4-1	TRBJ1-5	NA	CASSSPFSGISQPQHF	TGCGCCAGCAGCTCCCCTTTCTCAGGGATATCACAGCCCCAGCATTTT
NA	TRBV20-1	TRBJ2-7	TRBD2	CSASYPGLAYEQYF	TGCAGTGCTAGTTACCCGGGACTAGCCTACGAGCAGTACTTC
NA	TRBV6-4	TRBJ2-1	TRBD2	CPGPPERGRTSTRCEQFF	TGTCCCGGGCCCCCGGAAAGGGGACGGACTAGCACCCGCTGTGAGCAGTTCTTC
NA	TRBV5-4	TRBJ1-1	NA	CASSLDPGLNEAFF	TGTGCCAGCAGCTTGGATCCAGGGCTGAATGAAGCTTTCTTT
NA	TRBV28	TRBJ1-4	TRBD1	CASRSPPGGTDEKLFF	TGTGCCAGCAGATCCCCTCCAGGGGGCACGGATGAAAAACTGTTTTTT
few	TRBV5-1	TRBJ1-1	TRBD1	CASKTGNQDFRAEAFF	TGCGCCAGCAAGACAGGGAATCAGGATTTTCGTGCTGAAGCTTTCTTT
NA	TRBV29-1	TRBJ1-2	NA	CSVEEYFVGQVLYGYTF	TGCAGCGTTGAAGAGTATTTTGTCGGTCAGGTGCTGTATGGCTACACCTTC
NA	TRBV6-5	TRBJ1-5	NA	CASSYSGGGGQPQHF	TGTGCCAGCAGTTACTCAGGGGGGGGCGGGCAGCCCCAGCATTTT
NA	TRBV14	TRBJ1-1	NA	CASSQAPGVTEAFF	TGTGCCAGCAGCCAAGCCCCAGGGGTAACTGAAGCTTTCTTT
NA	TRBV6-6	TRBJ2-3	TRBD2	CASRRLAGASTDTQYF	TGTGCCAGCAGACGTCTAGCGGGGGCCTCCACAGATACGCAGTATTTT
NA	TRBV6-2/TRBV6-3	TRBJ1-3	TRBD1	CASSYSAGGVTIYF	TGTGCCAGCAGTTACAGCGCAGGGGGTGTCACCATATATTTT
NA	TRBV28	TRBJ1-2	TRBD1	CASRPRTGGFYGYTF	TGTGCCAGCAGACCACGGACAGGGGGCTTCTATGGCTACACCTTC
NA	TRBV19	TRBJ1-5	TRBD1	CASSSFTGGGFNQPQHF	TGTGCCAGTAGTAGCTTTACAGGGGGCGGATTCAATCAGCCCCAGCATTTT
once	TRBV5-4	TRBJ2-5	NA	CASSVGVQETQYF	TGTGCCAGCAGCGTCGGGGTCCAAGAGACCCAGTACTTC
NA	TRBV18	TRBJ2-6	NA	CASSPEGRGANVLTF	TGTGCCAGCTCACCAGAGGGCCGGGGGGCCAACGTCCTGACTTTC
NA	TRBV2	TRBJ2-6	NA	CASTGGVAGANVLTF	TGTGCGAGTACAGGCGGTGTAGCTGGGGCCAACGTCCTGACTTTC
NA	TRBV3-1/TRBV3-2	TRBJ2-1	TRBD2	CASSRGTSGLNEQFF	TGTGCCAGCAGCCGGGGGACTAGCGGATTAAATGAGCAGTTCTTC
NA	TRBV5-1	TRBJ2-5	NA	CASSLVGTGEETQYF	TGCGCCAGCAGCTTGGTGGGAACGGGAGAAGAGACCCAGTACTTC
once	TRBV20-1	TRBJ2-3	NA	CSASPLRGKSTDTQYF	TGCAGTGCTAGTCCCCTTAGGGGGAAAAGCACAGATACGCAGTATTTT